This passage covers 25 T cell receptor beta chains from one sample sequenced in a study of T cell clones after liver transplantation. Clones were sequenced by immunoSEQ multiplex PCR, and TCRdb holds only the in-frame ones, with some missing. The sample has under 20,000 clones, about 87% seen once; the top ten hold 10% to 15%. The material was CD8+ T cells from blood, obtained before liver transplant. The receptors were sampled from a human donor who received a liver transplant.

DNA of the CDR3: TGTGCCAGCATATCGGTTGAATATAGCAATCAGCCCCAGCATTTT. Translation gives CASISVEYSNQPQHF. V is TRBV28 and J is TRBJ1-5; D ambiguous. Germline V lookup: CDR1 MDHEN, CDR2 SYDVKM. This CDR3 comprises 15 residues. V dropped 7 bases and J dropped 0 bases, with 13 bases sitting between them.

This chain connects TRBV11-2 to TRBJ2-7, with D perhaps being TRBD1 or TRBD2 (5 bases each). The V gene lost 4 bases and the J gene lost 4 bases, with 11 bases spanning the gap. The CDR3 loop spans 13 amino acids. Germline lookup yields CDR1 SGHAT and CDR2 FQNNGV. As DNA, the CDR3 is TGTGCCAGCAGCTGGGACCGACCGTACGAGCAGTACTTC. It specifies CASSWDRPYEQYF.

V usage is TRBV28 and J usage is TRBJ2-3; D gene unclear. CDR1 is MDHEN, CDR2 SYDVKM, per germline. V lost 10 bases to trimming and J lost 3 bases, with 11 bases between them. This CDR3 contains 12 residues. As DNA, the CDR3 is TGTGCCACTGTTGCTGCGACAGATACGCAGTATTTT. Amino acids: CATVAATDTQYF.

This clone occurred once. V gene TRBV9 combines with J gene TRBJ2-1; 9 nucleotides line up with TRBD2. This CDR3 has 16 amino acids. The V and J ends lost 0 bases and 3 bases, in that order; junction bases with no gene match: 4. From germline, CDR1 is SGDLS and CDR2 YYNGEE. The CDR3 sequence is CASSVGPAGGYNEQFF. The DNA for the CDR3 is TGTGCCAGCAGCGTAGGACCAGCGGGAGGCTACAATGAGCAGTTCTTC.

The rearrangement joins TRBV19 to TRBJ1-2; TRBD1 agrees at 8 bases. The ends lost 6 bases at V and 5 bases at J; junction bases unmatched: 5. CDR3 length equals 13 residues. The germline gives CDR1 LNHDA, CDR2 SQIVND (reference sequence). The CDR3 sequence is CASRDRAEYGYTF. The CDR3 DNA reads as TGTGCCAGTAGGGACAGGGCAGAGTATGGCTACACCTTC.

This clone has a handful of counts. The rearrangement joins TRBV7-9 to TRBJ2-7; D remains unclear. This CDR3 region has 13 residues. CDR1 and CDR2 (germline): SEHNR, FQNEAQ (reference sequence). Trimming removed 2 bases from V and 3 bases from J, with 8 bases in between. This CDR3 reads CASSLSLYYEQYF. CDR3 nucleotides: TGTGCCAGCAGCTTAAGCCTATACTACGAGCAGTACTTC.

This clone has just a few counts. The chain joins TRBV27 to TRBJ2-7, with D unresolved. CDR1 MNHEY and CDR2 SMNVEV come from the germline V gene (reference sequence). The CDR3 covers 10 residues. V shed 4 bases and J shed 6 bases, with 4 bases lying between them. CDR3 sequence reads: CASSSLEQYF. The CDR3 coding sequence is TGTGCCAGCAGTTCTCTCGAGCAGTACTTC.

The J gene is TRBJ1-4, the V gene TRBV9, with no clear D. The length of the CDR3 is 14 residues. V lost 4 bases, J lost 1 base, and 8 bases lay in between. From germline, CDR1 is SGDLS and CDR2 YYNGEE. The CDR3 is CASSFGGTNEKLFF. DNA for the CDR3: TGTGCCAGCAGCTTTGGCGGAACTAATGAAAAACTGTTTTTT.

Written as DNA, the CDR3 is TGTGCCAGCAGTGAAGCGGAGGACAGGGAAGACACCGGGGAGCTGTTTTTT. This translates into CASSEAEDREDTGELFF. This rearrangement joins TRBV2 to TRBJ2-2, with 8 positions matching TRBD1. The trim removed 0 bases at V and 3 bases at J, leaving 6 bases unmatched. CDR1 and CDR2 (germline): SNHLY, FYNNEI. The length of the CDR3 is 17 residues.

The chain is built from TRBV19 and TRBJ1-1, with 8 nucleotides matching TRBD1. V lost 7 bases and J lost 4; bases outside the gene matches: 14. Germline lookup yields CDR1 LNHDA and CDR2 SQIVND (reference sequence). The CDR3 spans 16 residues. The CDR3 sequence: CASTLGQGSKGTEAFF. DNA of the CDR3: TGTGCCAGTACCCTTGGACAGGGCTCGAAGGGCACTGAAGCTTTCTTT.

This clone has only a few counts. This chain joins TRBV6-5 and TRBJ2-7; D gene uncertain. Trimming shortened V by 2 bases and J by 4 bases, and 9 bases separated the two germline ends. Germline V gene lookup returns CDR1 MNHEY and CDR2 SVGAGI. This CDR3 has 13 residues. The CDR3 sequence: CASSYNAGYEQYF. CDR3 coding DNA: TGTGCCAGCAGTTACAACGCAGGTTACGAGCAGTACTTC.

This chain joins TRBV7-3 and TRBJ2-3; maybe TRBD2 (5 bases). Between the trimmed V and J ends, which lost 2 bases and 5 bases, there was a span of 11 bases. The CDR3 totals 14 residues. Germline V gene sequence: CDR1 SGHTA, CDR2 FQGTGA. The CDR3 loop reads CASSLGLRGDTQYF. For the CDR3, the DNA is TGTGCCAGCAGCTTAGGGCTACGGGGAGATACGCAGTATTTT.

The chain has TRBV4-3 and TRBJ1-2; D remains ambiguous. The V gene's germline CDR1 is LGHNA and CDR2 YSLEER. V was pared by 0 bases and J by 4 bases, with 12 bases between. The CDR3 is made up of 15 amino acids. In DNA form, the CDR3 reads TGCGCCAGCAGCCAAGATTCCGGACGTATCTATGGCTACACCTTC. This codes for CASSQDSGRIYGYTF.

The chain links TRBV29-1 to TRBJ1-1, with D maybe TRBD1 (6 bases). Trimming pared 7 bases from V and 4 bases from J, leaving 10 bases between. The CDR3 consists of 11 residues. The germline CDR1 and CDR2 sequences are SQVTM and ANQGSEA. CDR3 region: CSARGSTEAFF. The CDR3 DNA is TGCAGCGCCAGGGGTAGCACTGAAGCTTTCTTT.

The table lists this clone with a few counts. The rearrangement links TRBV6-5 to TRBJ1-2, with D possibly matching TRBD1 (6 bases). Trimming took off 5 bases at V and 8 bases at J, with 15 bases between the two ends. This CDR3 spans 13 amino acids. Germline V CDR1 and CDR2: MNHEY, SVGAGI. Here the CDR3 reads CASSNRARSGYTF. For the CDR3, the DNA is TGTGCCAGCAGTAACAGGGCTCGGAGCGGCTACACCTTC.

The chain links TRBV29-1 to TRBJ2-3; TRBD1 agrees at 10 bases. The trim removed 5 bases at V and 0 bases at J, leaving 5 bases unmatched. Germline CDR1 is SQVTM and CDR2 is ANQGSEA. The CDR3 is made up of 15 amino acids. The CDR3 sequence is CSVKGQGSSTDTQYF. The CDR3 bases are TGCAGCGTTAAGGGACAGGGGTCTAGCACAGATACGCAGTATTTT.

The chain uses TRBV28 and TRBJ2-3; D unclear. V was clipped by 4 bases and J by 3 bases, with 5 bases between them. The length of the CDR3 is 12 residues. Germline CDR1 MDHEN, CDR2 SYDVKM. This CDR3 reads CASSYATDTQYF. DNA of the CDR3: TGTGCCAGCAGTTATGCTACAGATACGCAGTATTTT.

V is TRBV27 and J is TRBJ2-7; 9 bases map to TRBD1. CDR3 length equals 16 residues. The trim removed 1 base at V and 4 bases at J, leaving 8 bases unmatched. Germline CDR1 and CDR2: MNHEY and SMNVEV (reference sequence). Written as DNA, the CDR3 is TGTGCCAGCAGTTTATACGGACAGGGGACAATTTACGAGCAGTACTTC. This sequence encodes CASSLYGQGTIYEQYF.

The chain recombines TRBV18 with TRBJ2-7; weak D call: TRBD2 (5 bases). Trimming left V 2 bases short and J 0 bases short, with 14 bases between. This CDR3 region has 16 residues. Germline loops: CDR1 KGHSH, CDR2 LQKENI. The CDR3 is CASSPGSLSDSYEQYF. In DNA form, the CDR3 reads TGTGCCAGCTCACCAGGGAGTCTGTCAGACTCCTACGAGCAGTACTTC. The complete variable domain, with remaining parts taken from reference TRBV18 and TRBJ2-7, reads NAGVMQNPRHLVRRRGQEARLRCSPMKGHSHVYWYRQLPEEGLKFMVYLQKENIIDESGMPKERFSAEFPKEGPSILRIQQVVRGDSAAYFCASSPGSLSDSYEQYFGPGTRLTVT.

This rearrangement joins TRBV4-1 to TRBJ2-5; TRBD1 aligns across 7 bases. V was clipped by 5 bases and J by 5 bases; unmatched bases: 8. The CDR3 covers 14 residues. The germline CDR1 and CDR2 sequences are MGHRA and YSYEKL. Here the CDR3 reads CASSTSGGWETQYF. CDR3 DNA sequence: TGCGCCAGCAGCACATCAGGGGGATGGGAGACCCAGTACTTC.

The chain carries TRBV29-1 and TRBJ1-2; D possibly corresponds to TRBD1 (6 bases). Germline V CDR1 and CDR2: SQVTM, ANQGSEA. The V gene lost 4 bases and the J gene lost 2 bases, with 8 bases spanning the gap. This CDR3 contains 12 residues. CDR3 sequence: CSVVGANYGYTF. CDR3 DNA: TGCAGCGTTGTGGGGGCAAACTATGGCTACACCTTC.

The chain carries TRBV4-3 and TRBJ2-1; D is perhaps TRBD1 or TRBD2 (5 bases each). Trimming shortened V by 0 bases and J by 5 bases, and 11 bases separated the two germline ends. CDR1 LGHNA and CDR2 YSLEER come from the germline V gene. CDR3 length equals 15 residues. CDR3 sequence reads: CASSQDRARDNEQFF. Written as DNA, the CDR3 is TGCGCCAGCAGCCAAGACAGGGCGAGGGACAATGAGCAGTTCTTC.

The chain has TRBV16 and TRBJ1-1, with no clear D. This CDR3 is 12 amino acids long. Per germline, CDR1 KGHSY and CDR2 FQNENV. V was pared by 3 bases and J by 5 bases, with 7 bases between. CDR3 bases: TGTGCCAGCAGCCAGGCCAGGACTGAAGCTTTCTTT. As protein: CASSQARTEAFF.

J is TRBJ1-5 and V is TRBV6-5, with D hard to call. CDR3 size: 14 residues. Germline CDR1 MNHEY, CDR2 SVGAGI. V was clipped by 5 bases and J by 3 bases, with 11 bases between them. As DNA, the CDR3 is TGTGCCAGCAGTGAATCCCACAACAATCAGCCCCAGCATTTT. It encodes CASSESHNNQPQHF.

The J gene is TRBJ2-1, the V gene TRBV6-5; D unclear. This CDR3 region has 14 residues. Deletions cut 8 bases from V and 0 bases from J, with 11 bases between. Germline-derived CDR1 and CDR2 are MNHEY and SVGAGI. CDR3 bases: TGTGCCAGCGCCCTATTAGGCTCCTACAATGAGCAGTTCTTC. This encodes CASALLGSYNEQFF.